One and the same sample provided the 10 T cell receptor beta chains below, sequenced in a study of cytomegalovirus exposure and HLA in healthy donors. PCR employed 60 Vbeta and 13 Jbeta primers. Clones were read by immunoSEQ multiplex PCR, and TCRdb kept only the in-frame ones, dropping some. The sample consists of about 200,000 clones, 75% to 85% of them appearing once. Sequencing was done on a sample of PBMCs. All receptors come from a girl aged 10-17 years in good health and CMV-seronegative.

CDR3 region: CASSDRVGTDTQYF. In nucleotides, the CDR3 is TGTGCCAGCAGTGACAGGGTAGGCACAGATACGCAGTATTTT. This sequence joins TRBV28 and TRBJ2-3; 7 positions match TRBD1. The CDR3 length is 14 residues. V shed 5 bases, J shed 1 base, and the junction held 3 bases outside the gene matches. CDR1 is MDHEN, CDR2 SYDVKM, per germline.

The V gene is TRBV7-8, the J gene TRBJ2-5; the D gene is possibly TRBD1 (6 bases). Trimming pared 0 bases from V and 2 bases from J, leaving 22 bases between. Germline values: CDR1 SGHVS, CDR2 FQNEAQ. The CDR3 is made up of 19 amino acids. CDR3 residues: CASSLAPPTGWKSQETQYF. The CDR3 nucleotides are TGTGCCAGCAGCTTAGCCCCCCCTACAGGGTGGAAATCTCAAGAGACCCAGTACTTC.

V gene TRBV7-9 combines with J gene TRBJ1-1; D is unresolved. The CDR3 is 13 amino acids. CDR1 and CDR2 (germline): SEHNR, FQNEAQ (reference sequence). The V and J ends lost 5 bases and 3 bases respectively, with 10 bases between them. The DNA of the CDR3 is TGTGCCAGCAGCACTTGGAGGGACACTGAAGCTTTCTTT. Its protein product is CASSTWRDTEAFF.

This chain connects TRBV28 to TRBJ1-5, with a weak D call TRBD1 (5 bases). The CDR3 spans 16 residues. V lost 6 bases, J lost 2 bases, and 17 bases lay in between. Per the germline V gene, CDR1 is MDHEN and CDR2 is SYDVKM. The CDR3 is CASSSLGGRGNQPQHF. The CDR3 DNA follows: TGTGCCAGCAGCTCCCTCGGGGGAAGGGGCAATCAGCCCCAGCATTTT.

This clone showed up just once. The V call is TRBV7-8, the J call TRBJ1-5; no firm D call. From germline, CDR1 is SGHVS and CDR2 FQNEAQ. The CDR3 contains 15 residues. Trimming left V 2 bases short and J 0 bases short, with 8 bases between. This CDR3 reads CASSLLPPSNQPQHF. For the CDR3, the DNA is TGTGCCAGCAGCTTACTTCCCCCTAGCAATCAGCCCCAGCATTTT.

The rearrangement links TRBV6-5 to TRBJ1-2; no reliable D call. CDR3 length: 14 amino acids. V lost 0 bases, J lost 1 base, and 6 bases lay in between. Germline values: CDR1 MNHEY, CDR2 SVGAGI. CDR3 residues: CASSYSRVNYGYTF. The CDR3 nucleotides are TGTGCCAGCAGTTACTCGAGGGTTAACTATGGCTACACCTTC.

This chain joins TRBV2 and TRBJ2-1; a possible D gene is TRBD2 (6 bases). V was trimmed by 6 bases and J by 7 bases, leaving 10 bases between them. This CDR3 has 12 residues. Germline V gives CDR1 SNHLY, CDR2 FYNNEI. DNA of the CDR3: TGTGCCAGCAGACCCGGGGGTAATGAGCAGTTCTTC. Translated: CASRPGGNEQFF. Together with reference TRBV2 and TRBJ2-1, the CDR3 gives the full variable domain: EPEVTQTPSHQVTQMGQEVILRCVPISNHLYFYWYRQILGQKVEFLVSFYNNEISEKSEIFDDQFSVERPDGSNFTLKIRSTKLEDSAMYFCASRPGGNEQFFGPGTRLTVL.

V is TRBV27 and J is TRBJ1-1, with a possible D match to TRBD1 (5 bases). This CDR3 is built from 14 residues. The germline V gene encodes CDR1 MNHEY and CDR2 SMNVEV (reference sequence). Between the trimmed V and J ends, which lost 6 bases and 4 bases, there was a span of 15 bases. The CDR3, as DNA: TGTGCCAGCAGCCCGGGGGTGGTCGGCACTGAAGCTTTCTTT. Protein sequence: CASSPGVVGTEAFF.

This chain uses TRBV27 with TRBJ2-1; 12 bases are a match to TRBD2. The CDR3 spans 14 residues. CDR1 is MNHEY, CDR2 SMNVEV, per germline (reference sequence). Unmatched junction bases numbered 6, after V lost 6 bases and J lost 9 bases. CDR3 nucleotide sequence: TGTGCCAGCAGCCGACTAGCGGGGGTGGTTGAGCAGTTCTTC. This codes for CASSRLAGVVEQFF.

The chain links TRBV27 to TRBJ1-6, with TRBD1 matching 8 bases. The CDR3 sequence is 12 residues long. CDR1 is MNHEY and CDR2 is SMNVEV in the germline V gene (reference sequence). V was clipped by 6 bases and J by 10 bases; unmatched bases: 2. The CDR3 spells CASRDRDSPLHF. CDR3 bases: TGTGCCAGCAGGGACAGGGACTCACCCCTCCACTTT.